This entry features one TCR beta chain sequence. The entry originates in a study of blood T cell repertoires in COVID-19. The CDR3 is made up of 13 amino acids. Germline V CDR1 and CDR2: MDHEN, SYDVKM. V lost 6 bases, J lost 2 bases, and 10 bases lay in between. Repertoires were generated with immunoSEQ multiplex PCR, while TCRdb's copy carries only in-frame clones and drops some. The sample yields over 200,000 clones, 84% seen once. The sequence came from a woman aged 80 or older with COVID-19, enrolled during active disease. This chain connects TRBV28 to TRBJ1-2, with D unclear. The sequenced material came from peripheral blood. Here the CDR3 DNA reads TGTGCCAGCAGGCTCCCGGGAAACTATGGCTACACCTTC. This gives the protein CASRLPGNYGYTF.